This TCR beta chain stems from a study of blood T cell repertoires in COVID-19. Study-wide background: Spain, Italy and the United States supplied samples that represented acute and convalescent COVID-19.

The CDR3 runs 12 residues. CDR1 is MRHNA and CDR2 is SNTAGT in the germline V gene. V gave up 6 bases and J gave up 6 bases, with 11 bases separating them. The method was immunoSEQ multiplex PCR; TCRdb's version includes in-frame clones alone and lacks a portion of them. The sample consists of about 190,000 clones, about 77% of them appearing once. This clone was recorded once. Cohort allocation depended upon clinical history that participants reported. The sequence came from a woman in her forties or fifties with acute COVID-19. The sample comprised PBMCs or T cells enriched from blood (not recorded which). The gene calls are TRBV6-4 and TRBJ1-1; D is uncertain. CDR3 protein: CASREDGSEAFF. The CDR3 bases are TGTGCCAGCAGGGAGGACGGGTCTGAAGCTTTCTTT.